One sample yielded the 27 T cell receptor beta chains listed below, sequenced in a study of blood T cell repertoires in COVID-19. Sequencing used immunoSEQ multiplex PCR; TCRdb keeps in-frame clones, though not all of them. This sample has 400,000 or so clones, with 75% to 90% found just once. Material: PBMCs or T cells enriched from blood (not recorded which). The receptors here all came from a man aged 25-45 years who had recovered from COVID-19.

This clone was detected only once. V and J are TRBV10-3 and TRBJ2-3; 11 bases match TRBD2. The CDR3 sequence is 14 residues long. J lost 4 bases, V lost 9 bases, and 6 bases had no gene match. CDR1 ENHRY and CDR2 SYGVKD come from the germline V gene. Written as DNA, the CDR3 is TGTGCCATAGGGGGACTAGCGGCGGCAGATACGCAGTATTTT. It encodes CAIGGLAAADTQYF.

The genes are TRBV5-5 and TRBJ2-7, with 10 nucleotides matching TRBD1. V was pared by 4 bases and J by 3 bases, with 7 bases of the junction left unmatched. The germline CDR1 and CDR2 sequences are SGHKS and YYEKEE (reference sequence). This CDR3 region has 15 residues. The CDR3 sequence is CASSQGQGTYYEQYF. In DNA, the CDR3 is TGTGCCAGCAGCCAGGGACAGGGGACCTACTACGAGCAGTACTTC.

This clone has just a few counts. The chain links TRBV7-2 to TRBJ2-7; TRBD2 matches 10 bases. There are 14 residues in the CDR3. After removal of 9 bases from V and 1 base from J, the junction contained 6 bases not matched to a gene. CDR1 is SGHTA, CDR2 FQGNSA, per germline. CDR3 bases: TGTGCCAGTAGGACTAGCGGTTATTCCTACGAGCAGTACTTC. Protein: CASRTSGYSYEQYF.

The chain has TRBV2 and TRBJ1-2, with 8 bases identical to TRBD1. CDR1 and CDR2 from the germline V gene are SNHLY and FYNNEI. The ends lost 6 bases at V and 7 bases at J; junction bases unmatched: 4. This CDR3 has 12 residues. The CDR3 protein is CASRGTGGGYTF. The CDR3 bases are TGTGCCAGCAGGGGGACAGGAGGTGGCTACACCTTC.

The rearrangement joins TRBV19 to TRBJ2-1; D is uncertain. The germline V and J ends were trimmed by 6 bases and 6 bases, with 15 bases remaining between them. CDR1 LNHDA and CDR2 SQIVND come from the germline V gene (reference sequence). The CDR3 consists of 14 residues. CDR3 DNA sequence: TGTGCCAGTAGCCTCCACCCCGTCGGCAATGAGCAGTTCTTC. Residues: CASSLHPVGNEQFF. The full variable domain, completed using reference TRBV19 and TRBJ2-1, is DGGITQSPKYLFRKEGQNVTLSCEQNLNHDAMYWYRQDPGQGLRLIYYSQIVNDFQKGDIAEGYSVSREKKESFPLTVTSAQKNPTAFYLCASSLHPVGNEQFFGPGTRLTVL.

V usage is TRBV9 and J usage is TRBJ2-5; D is perhaps TRBD1 (5 bases). Germline V gene data show CDR1 as SGDLS and CDR2 as YYNGEE. The V end lost 2 bases, the J end lost 5 bases, and 13 bases lay between the germline ends. The CDR3 extends over 14 amino acids. The CDR3 DNA sequence: TGTGCCAGCAGCGTGGATGGGGCGGTCGAGACCCAGTACTTC. Residues: CASSVDGAVETQYF.

This rearrangement joins TRBV18 to TRBJ2-2; possible D gene TRBD2, 6 bases. Germline V gene lookup returns CDR1 KGHSH and CDR2 LQKENI. The V gene lost 3 bases and the J gene lost 5 bases, with 16 bases spanning the gap. This CDR3 is 16 amino acids long. In nucleotides, the CDR3 is TGTGCCAGCTCACCCGCCAGCAATGGAGGGACCGGGGAGCTGTTTTTT. Translated: CASSPASNGGTGELFF.

V and J are TRBV19 and TRBJ2-7; TRBD2 aligns across 8 bases. Germline CDR1 reads LNHDA; CDR2 reads SQIVND (reference sequence). J was trimmed by 7 bases and V by 4 bases; bases with no gene match: 12. This CDR3 is 15 amino acids long. The CDR3 DNA sequence: TGTGCCAGTAGTACATATAGCGGGACCGTCGGGGAGCAGTACTTC. This encodes CASSTYSGTVGEQYF.

V is TRBV2 and J is TRBJ2-6, with 9 bases lining up with TRBD1. Germline values: CDR1 SNHLY, CDR2 FYNNEI. The CDR3 is made up of 15 amino acids. V trimming: 10 bases; J trimming: 0 bases; junction bases outside the gene matches: 4. In DNA form, the CDR3 reads TGTGCCACTCTGACAGGGGGCTCTGGGGCCAACGTCCTGACTTTC. It translates to CATLTGGSGANVLTF.

The chain uses TRBV19 and TRBJ1-2, with no clear D. V lost 6 bases, J lost 4 bases, and 15 bases lay in between. The CDR3 extends over 14 amino acids. Germline loops: CDR1 LNHDA, CDR2 SQIVND (reference sequence). The CDR3 DNA follows: TGTGCCAGTAGGGCCCGGACTGTTTCCTATGGCTACACCTTC. It is translated as CASRARTVSYGYTF.

The table lists this clone with a few counts. The chain has TRBV2 and TRBJ2-7; the match to TRBD2 covers 12 bases. Germline V gene sequence: CDR1 SNHLY, CDR2 FYNNEI. V gave up 6 bases and J gave up 6 bases; unmatched junction bases: 9. The CDR3 totals 15 residues. The CDR3 DNA is TGTGCCAGCAGAAGGACTAGCGGGATTCATGGCGAGCAGTACTTC. Protein product: CASRRTSGIHGEQYF.

V usage is TRBV27 and J usage is TRBJ1-4, with a possible D match to TRBD1 (6 bases). Germline V CDR1 and CDR2: MNHEY, SMNVEV (reference sequence). V was cut by 2 bases and J by 4 bases, with 11 bases left in between. The CDR3 covers 15 residues. The CDR3 region has the DNA TGTGCCAGCAGTTTAACAGGGATGCTTAATGAAAAACTGTTTTTT. It codes for CASSLTGMLNEKLFF.

The gene calls are TRBV6-4 and TRBJ1-2; the D is unclear. Per the germline V gene, CDR1 is MRHNA and CDR2 is SNTAGT. The CDR3 contains 13 residues. V gave up 6 bases and J gave up 8 bases, with 16 bases separating them. Written as DNA, the CDR3 is TGTGCCAGCAGCCTCTCAGATTCCGAAGGCTACACCTTC. Protein sequence: CASSLSDSEGYTF.

This clone showed up just a few times. V and J are TRBV30 and TRBJ1-2; possibly TRBD1 for D (6 bases). CDR1 is GTSNPN, CDR2 SVGIG, per germline (reference sequence). Deletions cut 2 bases from V and 7 bases from J, with 14 bases between. The CDR3 runs to 13 residues. CDR3 amino acids: CAWSPGGGFGYTF. The CDR3 DNA sequence: TGTGCCTGGAGTCCGGGGGGCGGCTTTGGCTACACCTTC.

The chain is built from TRBV19 and TRBJ2-4; 12 bases align to TRBD1. V lost 11 bases and J lost 8; bases outside the gene matches: 4. This CDR3 contains 12 residues. CDR1 and CDR2 (germline): LNHDA, SQIVND (reference sequence). CDR3 DNA sequence: TGTGCCTCTGGGACAGGGGGCCACATTCAGTACTTC. Its protein is CASGTGGHIQYF.

DNA of the CDR3: TGCGCCAGCAGCCAAGAGCCTAGCGGGACCTACGAGCAGTACTTC. As protein: CASSQEPSGTYEQYF. The chain carries TRBV4-1 and TRBJ2-7, with TRBD2 identical over 9 bases. Germline V gives CDR1 MGHRA, CDR2 YSYEKL. The CDR3 sequence is 15 residues long. Trimming cost V 0 bases and J 2 bases; bases outside gene matches: 2.

The chain has TRBV7-9 and TRBJ2-1; 7 bases agree with TRBD2. Trimming removed 8 bases from V and 6 bases from J; junction bases left unmatched: 10. Germline CDR1 reads SEHNR; CDR2 reads FQNEAQ (reference sequence). The CDR3 covers 14 residues. CDR3 nucleotides: TGTGCCAGCTCCCGGAGGGAGGGCCCCAATGAGCAGTTCTTC. This gives the protein CASSRREGPNEQFF.

The chain uses TRBV5-1 and TRBJ2-7, with 7 bases aligning to TRBD1. The CDR3 is made up of 15 amino acids. V gave up 5 bases and J gave up 1 base; unmatched junction bases: 9. Germline V gene sequence: CDR1 SGHRS, CDR2 YFSETQ. CDR3 region: CASRFSDRESYEQYF. CDR3 nucleotide sequence: TGCGCCAGCAGATTCAGTGACAGGGAGTCCTACGAGCAGTACTTC.

This clone was picked up one time. V and J are TRBV14 and TRBJ1-2, with 12 bases matching TRBD1. Per the germline V gene, CDR1 is SGHDN and CDR2 is FVKESK. V lost 1 base to trimming and J lost 5 bases; unmatched junction nucleotides: 14. The CDR3 sequence is 19 residues long. CDR3 in amino acids: CASSQVSGTGGLGRYGYTF. The CDR3 DNA sequence: TGTGCCAGCAGCCAAGTTTCGGGGACAGGGGGCCTCGGGAGATATGGCTACACCTTC.

Remarks on this clone: A read error may produce the germline difference seen at one junction end. The rearrangement uses TRBV3-1 (or the pseudogene TRBV3-2) and TRBJ1-3; no firm D call. The CDR3 extends over 13 amino acids. The germline V gene encodes CDR1 LGHDT and CDR2 YNNKEL (reference sequence). CDR3 sequence reads: CASSQGGTTRIDF. In nucleotides, the CDR3 is TGTGCCAGCAGCCAAGGGGGAACTACTAGGATAGATTTT.

V is TRBV6-6 and J is TRBJ1-4; TRBD1 is a possible D gene (5 bases). In germline, CDR1 is MNHNY, CDR2 SVGAGI (reference sequence). This CDR3 spans 11 amino acids. V lost 9 bases and J 7 bases, leaving 9 bases between the germline ends. In DNA, the CDR3 is TGTGCCAGTGCAAGGGGTGAAAAACTGTTTTTT. Translated: CASARGEKLFF.

The chain joins TRBV29-1 to TRBJ2-1, with 12 bases lining up with TRBD2. V lost 4 bases to trimming and J lost 6 bases; unmatched junction nucleotides: 4. The CDR3 spans 14 residues. Germline V gene data show CDR1 as SQVTM and CDR2 as ANQGSEA. DNA for the CDR3: TGCAGCGTTGGCGCTAGCGGGAGGGCCAATGAGCAGTTCTTC. This codes for CSVGASGRANEQFF.

The genes are TRBV29-1 and TRBJ2-3; 10 bases map to TRBD2. This CDR3 spans 15 amino acids. The germline V gene encodes CDR1 SQVTM and CDR2 ANQGSEA. With V trimmed by 2 bases and J by 2 bases, 4 bases remained unmatched. The CDR3 reads CSVELLAGITDTQYF. DNA of the CDR3: TGCAGCGTTGAATTACTAGCGGGGATCACAGATACGCAGTATTTT.

This clone was detected only once. This chain joins TRBV4-1 and TRBJ1-6, with 7 bases that match TRBD1. The germline V gene has CDR1 MGHRA and CDR2 YSYEKL. V shed 0 bases and J 7 bases; nucleotides not matched to a gene: 9. This CDR3 region has 17 residues. The CDR3 spells CASSQDGSGTVNSPLHF. Here the CDR3 DNA reads TGCGCCAGCAGCCAAGATGGGTCCGGGACAGTCAATTCACCCCTCCACTTT.

The chain couples TRBV4-1 to TRBJ2-6; TRBD1 matches at 7 bases. The CDR3 runs 15 residues. From germline, CDR1 is MGHRA and CDR2 YSYEKL. J lost 1 base, V lost 5 bases, and 2 bases had no gene match. CDR3 protein: CASSKQGSGANVLTF. CDR3 coding DNA: TGCGCCAGCAGCAAACAGGGGTCTGGGGCCAACGTCCTGACTTTC.

The chain combines TRBV28 with TRBJ2-2; D gene unclear. From germline, CDR1 is MDHEN and CDR2 SYDVKM. This CDR3 contains 14 residues. With 3 bases removed from V and 1 base from J, the gap between germline ends came to 6 bases. CDR3 sequence reads: CASSLARNTGELFF. DNA of the CDR3: TGTGCCAGCAGTTTGGCCAGGAACACCGGGGAGCTGTTTTTT.

The chain links TRBV9 to TRBJ1-3; D is possibly TRBD1 (5 bases). This CDR3 is built from 18 residues. The germline V gene has CDR1 SGDLS and CDR2 YYNGEE. Trimming cost V 0 bases and J 0 bases, with 16 bases left between them. CDR3 nucleotide sequence: TGTGCCAGCAGCGTAGGAAGCGGGGCTACTGCCTCTGGAAACACCATATATTTT. Translated, it gives CASSVGSGATASGNTIYF.